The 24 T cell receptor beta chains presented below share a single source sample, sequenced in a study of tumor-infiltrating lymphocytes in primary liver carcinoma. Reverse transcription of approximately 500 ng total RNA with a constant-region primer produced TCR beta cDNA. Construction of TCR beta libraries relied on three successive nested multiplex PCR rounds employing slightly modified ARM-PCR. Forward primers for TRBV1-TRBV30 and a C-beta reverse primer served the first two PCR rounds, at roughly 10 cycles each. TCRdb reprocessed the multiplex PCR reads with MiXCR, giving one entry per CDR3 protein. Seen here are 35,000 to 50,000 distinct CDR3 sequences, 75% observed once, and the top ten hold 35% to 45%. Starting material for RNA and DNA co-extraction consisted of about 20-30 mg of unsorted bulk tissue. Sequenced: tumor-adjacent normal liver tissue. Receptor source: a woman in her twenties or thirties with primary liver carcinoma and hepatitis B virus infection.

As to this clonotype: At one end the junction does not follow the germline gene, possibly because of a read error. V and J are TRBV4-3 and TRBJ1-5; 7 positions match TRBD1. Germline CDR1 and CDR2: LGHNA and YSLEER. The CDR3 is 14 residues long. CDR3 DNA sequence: TGCGCCAGTAGCCCGGTACAGGGGAATCAGCCCCAGCATTTT. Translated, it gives CASSPVQGNQPQHF.

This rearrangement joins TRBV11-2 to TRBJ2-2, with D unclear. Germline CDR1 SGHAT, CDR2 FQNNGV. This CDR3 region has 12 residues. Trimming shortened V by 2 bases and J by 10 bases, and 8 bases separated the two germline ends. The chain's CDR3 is CASSLLVVELFF. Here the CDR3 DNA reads TGTGCCAGCAGCTTATTAGTCGTGGAGCTGTTTTTT. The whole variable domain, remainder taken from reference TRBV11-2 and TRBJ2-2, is EAGVAQSPRYKIIEKRQSVAFWCNPISGHATLYWYQQILGQGPKLLIQFQNNGVVDDSQLPKDRFSAERLKGVDSTLKIQPAKLEDSAVYLCASSLLVVELFFGEGSRLTVL.

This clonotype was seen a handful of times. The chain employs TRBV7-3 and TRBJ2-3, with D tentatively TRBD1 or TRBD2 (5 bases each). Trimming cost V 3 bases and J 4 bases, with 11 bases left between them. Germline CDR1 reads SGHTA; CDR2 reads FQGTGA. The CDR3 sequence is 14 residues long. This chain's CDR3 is CASSFQGVSDTQYF. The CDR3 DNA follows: TGTGCCAGCAGCTTTCAGGGAGTATCAGATACGCAGTATTTT. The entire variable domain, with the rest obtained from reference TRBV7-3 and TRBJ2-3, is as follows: GAGVSQTPSNKVTEKGKYVELRCDPISGHTALYWYRQSLGQGPEFLIYFQGTGAADDSGLPNDRFFAVRPEGSVSTLKIQRTERGDSAVYLCASSFQGVSDTQYFGPGTRLTVL.

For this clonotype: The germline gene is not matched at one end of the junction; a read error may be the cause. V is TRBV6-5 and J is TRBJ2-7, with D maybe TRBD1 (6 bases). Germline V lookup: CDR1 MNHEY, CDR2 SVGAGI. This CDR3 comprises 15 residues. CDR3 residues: CASSYEDSSFYEQYF. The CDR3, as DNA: TGTGCCAGCAGTTACGAGGACAGCAGCTTCTACGAGCAGTACTTT.

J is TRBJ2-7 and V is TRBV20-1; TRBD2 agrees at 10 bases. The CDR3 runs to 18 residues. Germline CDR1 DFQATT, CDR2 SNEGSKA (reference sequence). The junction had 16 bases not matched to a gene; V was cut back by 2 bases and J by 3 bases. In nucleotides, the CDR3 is TGCAGTGCTAGATTTGGTGGTACTAGCGGGACAAACTTCTACGAGCAGTACTTC. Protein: CSARFGGTSGTNFYEQYF.

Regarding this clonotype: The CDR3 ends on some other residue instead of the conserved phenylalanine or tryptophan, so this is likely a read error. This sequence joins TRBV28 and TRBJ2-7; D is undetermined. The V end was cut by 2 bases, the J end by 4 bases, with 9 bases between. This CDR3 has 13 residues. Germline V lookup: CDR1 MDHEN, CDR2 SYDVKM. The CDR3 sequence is CASSLQFSYEQYS. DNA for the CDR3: TGTGCCAGCAGTTTACAGTTTTCATACGAGCAGTACTCC.

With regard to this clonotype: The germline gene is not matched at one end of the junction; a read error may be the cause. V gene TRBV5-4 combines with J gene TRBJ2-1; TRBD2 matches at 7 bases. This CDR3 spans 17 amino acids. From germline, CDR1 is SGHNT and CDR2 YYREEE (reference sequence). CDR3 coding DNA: TGTGCCAGCAGCTTGGAGGTTTTGGTAGCGGGCCACAATGAGCAGCTCTTC. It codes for CASSLEVLVAGHNEQLF.

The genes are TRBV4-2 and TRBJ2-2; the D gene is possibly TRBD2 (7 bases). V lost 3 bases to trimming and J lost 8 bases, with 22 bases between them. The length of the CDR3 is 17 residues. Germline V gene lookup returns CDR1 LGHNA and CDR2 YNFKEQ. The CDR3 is CASSQGGLAVLAGELFF. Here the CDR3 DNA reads TGTGCCAGCAGCCAGGGGGGCCTAGCGGTATTGGCAGGGGAGCTGTTTTTT.

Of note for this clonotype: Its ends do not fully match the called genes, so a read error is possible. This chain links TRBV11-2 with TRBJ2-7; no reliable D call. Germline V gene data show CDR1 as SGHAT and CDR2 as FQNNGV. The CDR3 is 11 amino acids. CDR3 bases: TGTGCCAGCAGTACAGCCAGCAAGCATTACTTC. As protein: CASSTASKHYF.

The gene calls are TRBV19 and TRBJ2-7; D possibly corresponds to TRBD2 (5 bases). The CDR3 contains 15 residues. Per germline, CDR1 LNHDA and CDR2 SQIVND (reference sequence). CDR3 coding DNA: TGTTCCATTAGGGCCTCCGGGATTCAATCCTACGAGCAGTACTTC. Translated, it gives CSIRASGIQSYEQYF.

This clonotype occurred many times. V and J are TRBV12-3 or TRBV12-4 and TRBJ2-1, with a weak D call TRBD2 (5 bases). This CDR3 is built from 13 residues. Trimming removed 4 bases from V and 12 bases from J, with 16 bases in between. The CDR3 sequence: CASSSPRARGQFF. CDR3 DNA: TGTGCCAGCAGTTCCCCGCGGGCCCGCGGGCAGTTCTTC.

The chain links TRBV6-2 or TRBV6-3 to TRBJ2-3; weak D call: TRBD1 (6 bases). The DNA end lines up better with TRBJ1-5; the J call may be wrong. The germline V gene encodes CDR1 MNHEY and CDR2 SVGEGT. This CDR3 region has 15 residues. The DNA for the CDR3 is TGTGCCAGGGGTTATCGGGGGCCCCCGGCAGATACGCAGCATTTT. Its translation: CARGYRGPPADTQHF.

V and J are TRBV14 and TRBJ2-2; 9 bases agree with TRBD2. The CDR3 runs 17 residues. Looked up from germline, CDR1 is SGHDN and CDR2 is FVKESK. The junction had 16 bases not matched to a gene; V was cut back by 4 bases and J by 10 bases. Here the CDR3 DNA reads TGTGCCAGCAGCCCCCACCTAGCGGGGCCGAACACAGAGGAGCTGTTTTTT. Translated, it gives CASSPHLAGPNTEELFF.

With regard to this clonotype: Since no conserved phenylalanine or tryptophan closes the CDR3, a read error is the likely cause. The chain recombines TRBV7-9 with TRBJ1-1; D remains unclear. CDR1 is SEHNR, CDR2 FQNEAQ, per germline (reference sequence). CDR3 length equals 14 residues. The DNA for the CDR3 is TGTGTCAGCAGCTTAATAGACGCCATCACTGAAGCTTTCTAT. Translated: CVSSLIDAITEAFY.

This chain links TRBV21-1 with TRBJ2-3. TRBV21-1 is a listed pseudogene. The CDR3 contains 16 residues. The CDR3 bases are TGTGCCAGCAGCAAAGCTCTGTGCCAGGCCACAGATGCGCAGTATTTT. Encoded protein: CASSKALCQATDAQYF.

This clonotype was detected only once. The chain's CDR3 is CASSLTPRVIGELFF. The DNA for the CDR3 is TGTGCCAGCAGCTTGACACCCAGAGTCATAGGAGAGCTGTTTTTT. The rearrangement links TRBV5-6 to TRBJ2-2; no definite D call. In germline, CDR1 is SGHDT, CDR2 YYEEEE. The germline V and J ends were trimmed by 1 base and 11 bases, with 18 bases remaining between them. The CDR3 is 15 amino acids.

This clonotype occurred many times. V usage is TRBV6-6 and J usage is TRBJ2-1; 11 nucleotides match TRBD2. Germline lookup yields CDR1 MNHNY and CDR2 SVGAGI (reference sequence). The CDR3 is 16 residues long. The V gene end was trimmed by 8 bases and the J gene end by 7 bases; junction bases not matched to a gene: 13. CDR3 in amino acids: CASGPKLAGVLNEQFF. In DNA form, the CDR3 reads TGTGCCAGCGGTCCCAAACTAGCGGGAGTTTTAAATGAGCAGTTCTTC.

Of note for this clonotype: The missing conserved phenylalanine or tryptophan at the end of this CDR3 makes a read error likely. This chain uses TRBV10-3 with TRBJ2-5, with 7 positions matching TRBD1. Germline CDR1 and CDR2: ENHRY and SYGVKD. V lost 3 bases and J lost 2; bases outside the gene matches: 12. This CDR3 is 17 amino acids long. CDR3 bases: TGTGCCATCAGTGAAGGCCTAGGGACAGCAACTCAAGAGACCCAGTACTTA. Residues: CAISEGLGTATQETQYL.

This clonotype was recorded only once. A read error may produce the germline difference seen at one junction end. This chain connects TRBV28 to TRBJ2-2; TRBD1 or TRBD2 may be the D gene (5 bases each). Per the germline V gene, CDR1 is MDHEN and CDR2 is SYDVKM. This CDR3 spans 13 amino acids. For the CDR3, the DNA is TGTGCCAGCAGCTTAAGCGGCACCGGGGACCTGTTTTTT. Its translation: CASSLSGTGDLFF.

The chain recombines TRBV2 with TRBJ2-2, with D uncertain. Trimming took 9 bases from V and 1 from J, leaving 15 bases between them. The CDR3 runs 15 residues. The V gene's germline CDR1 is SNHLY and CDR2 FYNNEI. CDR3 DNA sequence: TGTGCCAGTAGCCTTAGCCAGTTGAACACCGGGGAGCTGTTTTTT. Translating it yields CASSLSQLNTGELFF.

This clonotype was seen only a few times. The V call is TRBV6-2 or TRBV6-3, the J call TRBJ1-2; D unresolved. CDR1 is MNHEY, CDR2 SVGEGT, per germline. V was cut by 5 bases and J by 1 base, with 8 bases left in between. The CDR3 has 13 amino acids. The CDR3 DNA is TGTGCCAGCAGTCTCGCGAATAACTATGGCTACACCTTC. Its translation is CASSLANNYGYTF.

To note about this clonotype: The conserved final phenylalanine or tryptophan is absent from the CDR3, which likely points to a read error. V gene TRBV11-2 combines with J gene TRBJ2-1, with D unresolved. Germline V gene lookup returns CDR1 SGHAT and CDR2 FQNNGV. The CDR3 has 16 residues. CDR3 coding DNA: TGTGCCAGTAGCTTAGGCGTAAGGAGCTCCTACAATGAGCAGTTCGTC. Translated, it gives CASSLGVRSSYNEQFV.

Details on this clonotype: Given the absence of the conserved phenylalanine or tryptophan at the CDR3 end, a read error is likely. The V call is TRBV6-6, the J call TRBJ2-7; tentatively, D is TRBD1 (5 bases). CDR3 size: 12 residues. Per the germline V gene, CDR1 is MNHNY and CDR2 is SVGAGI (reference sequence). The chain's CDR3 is CAISYTTGEQYL. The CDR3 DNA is TGTGCCATCAGTTACACCACAGGCGAGCAGTACTTA.

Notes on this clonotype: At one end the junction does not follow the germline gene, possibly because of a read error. CDR3 nucleotide sequence: TGCGCCAGCGGCCAAGCATCTCGGGAGAGGAAAGAGACCCAGTACTTC. Translated, it gives CASGQASRERKETQYF. This sequence joins TRBV4-1 and TRBJ2-5; D is possibly TRBD2 (6 bases). Per the germline V gene, CDR1 is MGHRA and CDR2 is YSYEKL. This CDR3 is 16 amino acids long.